This is a list of T cell receptor beta chains from one sample in a study of T cells after posttransplantation cyclophosphamide. Assay: immunoSEQ multiplex PCR; the TCRdb copy retains only in-frame clones and omits some. The sample consists of 30,000 or so clones, over 80% of them appearing once. Sequences were obtained from naive CD4+ T cells sorted from PBMCs. The receptor source for this set is a woman aged 55 to 70 in good health, CMV-negative, and a related stem cell transplant donor. The CDR3 runs from the conserved cysteine through the conserved F or W. Each record gives: clone size, V gene, J gene, D gene, CDR3 DNA, CDR3 protein. D genes are given only for firm matches. The size field is filled for only some rows; it gives once, few, many or a size class.

once	TRBV29-1	TRBJ2-5	.	TGCAGCGCGATAATTAGGGGAAAGACCCAGTACTTC	CSAIIRGKTQYF
.	TRBV11-3	TRBJ1-1	.	TGTGCCAGCAGCCAGACAGGGAACACTGAAGCTTTCTTT	CASSQTGNTEAFF
.	TRBV5-6	TRBJ2-7	.	TGTGCCAGCAGCTTGGTTGGGCGGGGAGAGAGCGAGCAGTACTTC	CASSLVGRGESEQYF
.	TRBV4-3	TRBJ1-6	.	TGCGCCAGCAGCCAAGATCCTGCGGGGAGTTTTAATTCACCCCTCCACTTT	CASSQDPAGSFNSPLHF
.	TRBV5-4	TRBJ1-1	.	TGTGCCAGCAGCCTCGAATCAGGGATGGCTAACACTGAAGCTTTCTTT	CASSLESGMANTEAFF
.	TRBV18	TRBJ2-7	TRBD1	TGTGCCAGCTCACGGGACAGCTCCTACGAGCAGTACTTC	CASSRDSSYEQYF
.	TRBV28	TRBJ1-1	TRBD1	TGTGCCAGCAGTTCTGGGGGGACAGGGAACACTGAAGCTTTCTTT	CASSSGGTGNTEAFF
.	TRBV5-8	TRBJ1-4	TRBD1	TGTGCCAGCAGGGGACAGGGGGGTGAAAAACTGTTTTTT	CASRGQGGEKLFF
.	TRBV7-2	TRBJ2-6	TRBD1	TGTGCCAGCAGCACTTCCGGGACAGGCCTCTCTGGGGCCAACGTCCTGACTTTC	CASSTSGTGLSGANVLTF
.	TRBV7-9	TRBJ2-2	.	TGTGCCAGCAGCTCCGAGCGGGCGGGGACCGGGGAGCTGTTTTTT	CASSSERAGTGELFF
.	TRBV7-9	TRBJ2-7	.	TGTGCCAGCAGCTTAGTAGGGAGGGGGGAGCAGTACTTC	CASSLVGRGEQYF
.	TRBV19	TRBJ2-1	.	TGTGCCAGTAGTATAGGGAGGGTGCAGTTCTTC	CASSIGRVQFF
.	TRBV5-3	TRBJ1-1	TRBD1	TGTGCCAGAAGCTTCGAGAGGGGACAGAGCGATTTCTTT	CARSFERGQSDFF
.	TRBV5-1	TRBJ1-1	TRBD1	TGCGCCAGCAGCTTGGAACGGCAGGGGGCCAACACTGAAGCTTTCTTT	CASSLERQGANTEAFF
once	TRBV5-1	TRBJ2-2	TRBD1	TGCGCCAGCAGTTGGGGCCGACAGGGGACCGGGGAGCTGTTTTTT	CASSWGRQGTGELFF
.	TRBV6-5	TRBJ2-2	TRBD1	TGTGCCAGCAGGGGACAGGGGCCCGGGGAGCTGTTTTTT	CASRGQGPGELFF
.	TRBV6-5	TRBJ1-1	.	TGTGCCAGCAGTTACAAGGCAGGGAACACTGAAGCTTTCTTT	CASSYKAGNTEAFF